The 14 T cell receptor beta chains below were found in one sample sequenced in a study of blood T cell repertoires in COVID-19. Sequencing used immunoSEQ multiplex PCR; TCRdb keeps in-frame clones, though not all of them. The sample lists more than 45,000 clones; approximately 86% were seen once. Sequenced sample: peripheral blood. The receptors shown here come from a man in his fifties or sixties with active or convalescent COVID-19.

The gene calls are TRBV5-1 and TRBJ1-5, with D unclear. Germline V CDR1 and CDR2: SGHRS, YFSETQ. The V end lost 0 bases, the J end lost 3 bases, and 10 bases lay between the germline ends. This CDR3 is 15 amino acids long. The CDR3 DNA reads TGCGCCAGCAGCTTGGGTGAGGGCTACAATCAGCCCCAGCATTTT. Its translation: CASSLGEGYNQPQHF.

This clone was found once. This chain connects TRBV28 to TRBJ1-2, with D possibly being TRBD1 (6 bases). The germline V and J ends were trimmed by 2 bases and 8 bases, with 9 bases remaining between them. Germline V gives CDR1 MDHEN, CDR2 SYDVKM. The CDR3 consists of 12 residues. Here the CDR3 DNA reads TGTGCCAGCAGTTTACCAGACAGGGGCTACACCTTC. Translation: CASSLPDRGYTF.

This rearrangement joins TRBV6-4 to TRBJ2-1, with a possible D match to TRBD1 (5 bases). V shed 4 bases and J shed 6 bases, with 16 bases lying between them. The length of the CDR3 is 15 residues. Germline CDR1 is MRHNA and CDR2 is SNTAGT. Here the CDR3 DNA reads TGTGCCAGCAGTGCTATTACAATCCAGGGCAATGAGCAGTTCTTC. This sequence encodes CASSAITIQGNEQFF.

In this sample, this clone turned up once. V and J are TRBV5-6 and TRBJ2-7; TRBD1 might be the D (6 bases). With 2 bases removed from V and 2 bases from J, the gap between germline ends came to 11 bases. The CDR3 length is 14 residues. Germline lookup yields CDR1 SGHDT and CDR2 YYEEEE. CDR3 DNA sequence: TGTGCCAGCAGCTTATGGGACATAGCCTACGAGCAGTACTTC. It is translated as CASSLWDIAYEQYF.

The chain carries TRBV12-3 or TRBV12-4 and TRBJ1-4; D is unclear. V lost 6 bases and J lost 5, with 7 bases in between. This CDR3 region has 12 residues. In DNA, the CDR3 is TGTGCCAGCAGCAGGAACAATGAAAAACTGTTTTTT. It yields the protein CASSRNNEKLFF.

This clone is categorized as medium-sized. The V gene is TRBV5-6, the J gene TRBJ1-1; TRBD1 agrees at 7 bases. V shed 7 bases and J 1 base; nucleotides not matched to a gene: 4. This CDR3 contains 13 residues. CDR1 SGHDT and CDR2 YYEEEE come from the germline V gene. This chain's CDR3 is CASRDRANTEAFF. In DNA, the CDR3 is TGTGCCAGCCGCGACAGGGCGAACACTGAAGCTTTCTTT.

V is TRBV3-1 (or the pseudogene TRBV3-2) and J is TRBJ2-3; TRBD1 matches 10 bases. The trim removed 4 bases at V and 5 bases at J, leaving 9 bases unmatched. The CDR3 covers 16 residues. CDR1 is LGHDT, CDR2 YNNKEL, per germline (reference sequence). CDR3 loop: CASSRIGTGVGDTQYF. For the CDR3, the DNA is TGTGCCAGCAGCCGCATAGGGACAGGGGTTGGAGATACGCAGTATTTT.

This chain connects TRBV20-1 to TRBJ1-2; D is unclear. Germline CDR1 and CDR2: DFQATT and SNEGSKA (reference sequence). V was clipped by 3 bases and J by 3 bases, with 14 bases between them. The CDR3 contains 14 residues. CDR3 nucleotides: TGCAGTGCTAGTAAGTCCCCAACGGACTATGGCTACACCTTC. Its translation: CSASKSPTDYGYTF.

This chain links TRBV24-1 with TRBJ2-5, with TRBD1 as a possible D gene (5 bases). This CDR3 is built from 16 residues. Trimming cost V 3 bases and J 4 bases, with 17 bases left between them. Germline CDR1 and CDR2: KGHDR and SFDVKD. Here the CDR3 DNA reads TGTGCCACCAGTGATCAGGATGGACAACCGGGAGAGACCCAGTACTTC. Translating gives CATSDQDGQPGETQYF.

The CDR3 loop reads CAVRDGTQPQHF. CDR3 nucleotides: TGTGCCGTGCGGGACGGGACTCAGCCCCAGCATTTT. V gene TRBV19 combines with J gene TRBJ1-5; D may be TRBD1 (5 bases). Trimming left V 11 bases short and J 6 bases short, with 14 bases between. Germline lookup yields CDR1 LNHDA and CDR2 SQIVND (reference sequence). CDR3 length: 12 residues.

This sequence joins TRBV6-5 and TRBJ2-5, with no clear D. This CDR3 spans 11 amino acids. Germline V gene data show CDR1 as MNHEY and CDR2 as SVGAGI. Trimming removed 8 bases from V and 5 bases from J, with 9 bases in between. The CDR3 region is CASSIAETQYF. The CDR3 coding sequence is TGTGCCAGCTCTATTGCGGAGACCCAGTACTTC.

The rearrangement joins TRBV3-1 (or the pseudogene TRBV3-2) to TRBJ1-1, with 8 bases fitting TRBD1. Germline CDR1 LGHDT, CDR2 YNNKEL (reference sequence). The CDR3 has 14 amino acids. V lost 4 bases and J lost 7; bases outside the gene matches: 8. CDR3 residues: CASSRSDRGSEAFF. DNA of the CDR3: TGTGCCAGCAGCCGATCAGACAGGGGCAGTGAAGCTTTCTTT.

This clone was observed a handful of times. This chain links TRBV29-1 with TRBJ1-2; D not certain. With 4 bases removed from V and 5 bases from J, the gap between germline ends came to 8 bases. CDR1 and CDR2 (germline): SQVTM, ANQGSEA. CDR3 length equals 11 residues. The CDR3 DNA sequence: TGCAGCGTTGTTGAGGGATATGGCTACACCTTC. This sequence encodes CSVVEGYGYTF.

The chain links TRBV29-1 to TRBJ2-3; D is unclear. Germline assignment: CDR1 SQVTM and CDR2 ANQGSEA. With 5 bases removed from V and 4 bases from J, the gap between germline ends came to 4 bases. The CDR3 runs to 10 residues. The CDR3, as DNA: TGCAGCGTTTTCTCAGATACGCAGTATTTT. Translating gives CSVFSDTQYF.